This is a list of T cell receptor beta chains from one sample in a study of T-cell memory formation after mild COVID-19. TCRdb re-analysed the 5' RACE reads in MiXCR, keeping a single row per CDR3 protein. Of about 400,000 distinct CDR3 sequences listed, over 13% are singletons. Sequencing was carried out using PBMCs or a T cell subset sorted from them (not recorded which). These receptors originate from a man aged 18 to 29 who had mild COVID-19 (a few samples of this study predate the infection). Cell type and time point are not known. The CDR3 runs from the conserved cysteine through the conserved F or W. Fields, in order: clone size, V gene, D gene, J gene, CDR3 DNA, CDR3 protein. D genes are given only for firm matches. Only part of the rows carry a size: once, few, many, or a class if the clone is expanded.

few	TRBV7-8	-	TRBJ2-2	TGTGCCAGCAGCGGCAGACAGGCCCGTAACACCGGGGAGCTGTTTTTT	CASSGRQARNTGELFF
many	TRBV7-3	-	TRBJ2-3	TGTGCCAGCAGCACCCGACAGGCAGATACGCAGTATTTT	CASSTRQADTQYF
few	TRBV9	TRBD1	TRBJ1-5	TGTGCCAGCAGCGTAGAGGGGGCTAGCAATCAGCCCCAGCATTTT	CASSVEGASNQPQHF
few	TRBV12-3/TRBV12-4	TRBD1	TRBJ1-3	TGTGCCAGCAGGGGACAGCCCCTGAACTCTGGAAACACCATATATTTT	CASRGQPLNSGNTIYF
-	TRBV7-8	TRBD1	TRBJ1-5	TGTGCCAGCAGCGAATTTGGACAGGGTAGCAATCAGCCCCAGCATTTT	CASSEFGQGSNQPQHF
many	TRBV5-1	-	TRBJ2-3	TGCGCCAGCAGCTGGTGGGGCACAGATACGCAGTATTTT	CASSWWGTDTQYF
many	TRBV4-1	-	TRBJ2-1	TGCGCCAGCAGCCGTCCGACAGTGAGCTCCTACAATGAGCAGTTCTTC	CASSRPTVSSYNEQFF
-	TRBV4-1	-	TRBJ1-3	TGCGCCAGCAGCCAAGAGTTTGGCTTTGCGAGGGAGAGAAACACCATATATTTT	CASSQEFGFARERNTIYF
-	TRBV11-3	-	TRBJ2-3	TGTGCCAGCAGCAGGACAACTAATAGGGGCACAGATACGCAGTATTTT	CASSRTTNRGTDTQYF
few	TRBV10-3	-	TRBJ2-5	TGTGCCATCAGTGGGAACAGGGAGCCAGTGACCCAGTACTTC	CAISGNREPVTQYF
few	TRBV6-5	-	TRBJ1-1	TGTGCCAGCAGGGAAGCGAGGGTAAAGAACACTGAAGCTTTCTTT	CASREARVKNTEAFF
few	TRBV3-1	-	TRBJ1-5	TGTGCCAGCAGCCAAGGCCCGGTTAGCAATCAGCCCCAGCATTTT	CASSQGPVSNQPQHF
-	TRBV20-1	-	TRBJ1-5	TGCAGCGCCGGGGGGATCGATCAGCCCCAGCATTTT	CSAGGIDQPQHF
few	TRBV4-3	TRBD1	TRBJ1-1	TGCGCCAGAGATGGACAGGGGAACACTGAAGCTTTCTTT	CARDGQGNTEAFF
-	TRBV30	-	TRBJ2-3	TGTGCCTGGAGTGGGGGTGGAGATACGCAGTATTTT	CAWSGGGDTQYF
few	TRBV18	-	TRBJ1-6	TGTGCCAGCTCCGGGACGGCTTATAATTCACCCCTCCACTTT	CASSGTAYNSPLHF
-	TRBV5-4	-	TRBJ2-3	TGTGCCAGCACCCCCTCGGGCCTCTTGGGAGATACGCAGTATTTT	CASTPSGLLGDTQYF
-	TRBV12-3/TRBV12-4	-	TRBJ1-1	TGTGCCAGCAGTCCTCAGAAGGCGGCGAGGACTGAAGCTTTCTTT	CASSPQKAARTEAFF
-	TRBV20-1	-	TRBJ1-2	TGCAGTGCTAGAGCCTCTAGTATTACTGGCTACACCTTC	CSARASSITGYTF
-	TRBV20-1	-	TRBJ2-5	TGCAGTGCTAGAGTCGGCGGGTCGGTTTTAGAGACCCAGTACTTC	CSARVGGSVLETQYF
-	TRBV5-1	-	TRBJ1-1	TGCGCCAGCAGCTCCCTGGGATGGGGGACTGAAGCTTTCTTT	CASSSLGWGTEAFF
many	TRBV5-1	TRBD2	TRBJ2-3	TGCGCCAGCAGCTCGGGGACTAGCGGGGGGGATACGCAGTATTTT	CASSSGTSGGDTQYF
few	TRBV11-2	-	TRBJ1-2	TGTGCCAGCAGCTTACTCCAGAATTATGGCTACACCTTC	CASSLLQNYGYTF
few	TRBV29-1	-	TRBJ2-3	TGCAGCGTTGATAGTGCGGTAGTCACAGATACGCAGTATTTT	CSVDSAVVTDTQYF
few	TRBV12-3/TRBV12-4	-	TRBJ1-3	TGTGCCAGCAGTTCTACGACATTCAGGGCTACTGGAAACACCATATATTTT	CASSSTTFRATGNTIYF
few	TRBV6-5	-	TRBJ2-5	TGTGCCAGCAGTCTCCAGGGGCTAACGGCTAGTAGGGAGACCCAGTACTTC	CASSLQGLTASRETQYF
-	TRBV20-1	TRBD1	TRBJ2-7	TGCAGTGCTAGAGTCCCAGGGGGATACGAGCAGTACTTC	CSARVPGGYEQYF
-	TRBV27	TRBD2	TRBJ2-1	TGTGCCAGCAGTGCCCTGACTAGCGGGGTCTACAATGAGCAGTTCTTC	CASSALTSGVYNEQFF
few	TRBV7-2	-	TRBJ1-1	TGTGCCAGCAGCCCAGGGGCCGGACGGGGAGAAACTGAAGCTTTCTTT	CASSPGAGRGETEAFF
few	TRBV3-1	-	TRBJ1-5	TGTGCCAGCAACCTGGGACACCGCAATCAGCCCCAGCATTTT	CASNLGHRNQPQHF
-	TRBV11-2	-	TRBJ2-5	TGTGCCAGCAGAGACGGCGAGACCCAGTACTTC	CASRDGETQYF
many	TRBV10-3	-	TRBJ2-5	TGTGCCATCAGTGATGGGTTAACCCAGTACTTC	CAISDGLTQYF
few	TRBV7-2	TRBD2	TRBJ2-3	TGTGCCAGCAGCTTAGCCTTTTCTAGCGGGTGGTCAGATACGCAGTATTTT	CASSLAFSSGWSDTQYF
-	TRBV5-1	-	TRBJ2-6	TGCGCCAGCAGCTTGTTGGGGACCGGGGCCAACGTCCTGACTTTC	CASSLLGTGANVLTF
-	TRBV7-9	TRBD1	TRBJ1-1	TGTGCCAGCAGCTCGGACAGGGGGATTCCTTTCTTT	CASSSDRGIPFF
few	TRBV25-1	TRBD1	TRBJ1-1	TGTGCCAGCATAACAGGGGAGAACACTGAAGCTTTCTTT	CASITGENTEAFF
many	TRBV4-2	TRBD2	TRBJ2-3	TGTGCCAGCAGCCAAGCGGGACTAGCCCCCACAGATACGCAGTATTTT	CASSQAGLAPTDTQYF
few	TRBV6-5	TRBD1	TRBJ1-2	TGTGCCAGCAGACACCGGACAGGGGGCCAGGATGGCTACACCTTC	CASRHRTGGQDGYTF
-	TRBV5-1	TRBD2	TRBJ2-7	TGCGCCAGCAGAGCAACTTCTAGCGGGGACTCCTACGAGCAGTACTTC	CASRATSSGDSYEQYF
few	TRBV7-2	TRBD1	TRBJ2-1	TGTGCCAGCAGCTCCAGATCGGACAGGGGCCTCAGGGGGCAGTTCTTC	CASSSRSDRGLRGQFF
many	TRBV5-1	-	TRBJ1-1	TGCGCCAGCAGCTTGGATGGGCCGCCCATCACTGAAGCTTTCTTT	CASSLDGPPITEAFF
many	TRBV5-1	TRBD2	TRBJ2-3	TGCGCCAGCAGCTTCTCCTATGCGGGGGGAAATACAGATACGCAGTATTTT	CASSFSYAGGNTDTQYF
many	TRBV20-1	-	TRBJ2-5	TGCAGTGCTCGGGTCTCGGCAATAGGGACCCAGTACTTC	CSARVSAIGTQYF
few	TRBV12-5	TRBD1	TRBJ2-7	TGTGCTAGTGTCCCCGGGACAGATATCAACGAGCAGTACTTC	CASVPGTDINEQYF
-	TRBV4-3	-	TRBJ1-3	TGCGCCAGCAGCCTCGGTGTTGGGGACTACTCTGGAAACACCATATATTTT	CASSLGVGDYSGNTIYF